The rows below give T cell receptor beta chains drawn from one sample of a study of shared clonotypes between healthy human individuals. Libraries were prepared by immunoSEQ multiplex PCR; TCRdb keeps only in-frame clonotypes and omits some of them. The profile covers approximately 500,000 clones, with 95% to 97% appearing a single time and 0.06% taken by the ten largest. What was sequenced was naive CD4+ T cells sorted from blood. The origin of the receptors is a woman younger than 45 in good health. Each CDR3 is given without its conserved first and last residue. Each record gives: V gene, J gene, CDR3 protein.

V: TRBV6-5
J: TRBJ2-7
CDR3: ASSRAGGNYEQY

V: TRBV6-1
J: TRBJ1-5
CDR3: ASSEVGGQSYSNQPQH

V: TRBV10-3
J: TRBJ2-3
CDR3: AISRGTGLTDTQY

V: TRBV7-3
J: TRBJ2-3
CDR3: ASSSGTGNKY

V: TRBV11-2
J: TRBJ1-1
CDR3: ASSWTGGETEAF

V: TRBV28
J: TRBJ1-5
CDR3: ASSLAPGVGGHSNQPQH

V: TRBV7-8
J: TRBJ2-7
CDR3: ASSLGGRDEQY

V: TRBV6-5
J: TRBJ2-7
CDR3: ASRPAGEAAGQY

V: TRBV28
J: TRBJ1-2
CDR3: ASSFWGGENYGYT

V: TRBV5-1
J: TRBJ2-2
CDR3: ASSRLAESTGELF

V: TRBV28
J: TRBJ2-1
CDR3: ASGLINEQF

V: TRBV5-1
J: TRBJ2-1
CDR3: ASSTGLGNEQF

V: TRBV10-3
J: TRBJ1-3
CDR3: AISEVAGGNTIY

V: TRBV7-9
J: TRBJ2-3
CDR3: ASSTGTSGGTDTQY

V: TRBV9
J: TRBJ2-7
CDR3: ASSASQGYEQY

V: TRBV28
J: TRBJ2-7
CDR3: ASSLKGHEQY

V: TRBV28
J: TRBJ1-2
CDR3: ASTLDRSHGYT

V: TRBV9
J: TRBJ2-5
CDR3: ASSVDSGAQETQY

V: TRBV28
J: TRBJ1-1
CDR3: ASSFRGGVGTEAF

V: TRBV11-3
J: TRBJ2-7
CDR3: ASSLGGPTVSYEQY

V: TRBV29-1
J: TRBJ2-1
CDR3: SVATGNSYNEQF

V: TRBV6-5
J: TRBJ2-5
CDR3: ASRATWSNQETQY

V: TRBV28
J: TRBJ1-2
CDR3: ASSPPPSGYGYT

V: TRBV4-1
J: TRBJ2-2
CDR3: ASSPAGDAGRTGELF

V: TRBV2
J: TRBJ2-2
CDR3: ASKNSGLHTGELF

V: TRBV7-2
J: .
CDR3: ASSSLAVLASYEQY

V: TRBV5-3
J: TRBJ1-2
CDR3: ASSLHTYYGYT

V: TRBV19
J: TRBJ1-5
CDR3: ASSLDRGISNQPQH

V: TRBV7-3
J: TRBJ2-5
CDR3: ASSLTAGVETQY